One sample yielded the 25 T cell receptor beta chains listed below, sequenced in a study of regulatory T cells in long-lasting Graves disease. Assembly of TCR beta libraries relied on iRepertoire HTBI primers together with Arm-PCR of CDR3 regions. TCRdb fed the multiplex PCR reads into MiXCR, producing one record per CDR3 protein. Among hundreds of thousands of distinct CDR3 sequences listed, about 20% were seen once. Regarding time point: persistent/refractory GD, antithyroid drugs over 5 years with positive TRAb. PBMC-extracted RNA yielded the TCR library. The material was peripheral blood mononuclear cells (PBMCs), obtained when the disease was refractory, from a patient treated with antithyroid drugs. The receptors were sampled from a female donor with Graves disease.

The chain's CDR3 is CASSSVIETEAFF. The CDR3 DNA reads as TGTGCCAGCAGCTCGGTTATTGAAACTGAAGCTTTCTTT. The rearrangement uses TRBV13 and TRBJ1-1; D not resolved. The ends were cut back, 4 bases at V and 5 bases at J, with 11 bases in the middle. Germline CDR1 PRHDT, CDR2 FYEKMQ (reference sequence). This CDR3 has 13 residues.

The J gene is TRBJ2-5, the V gene TRBV9, with D maybe TRBD2 (6 bases). The germline V gene has CDR1 SGDLS and CDR2 YYNGEE. The CDR3 contains 15 residues. V gave up 0 bases and J gave up 3 bases, with 12 bases separating them. DNA for the CDR3: TGTGCCAGCAGCGTAGGGTGGGACTCCGAAGAGACCCAGTACTTC. Translation: CASSVGWDSEETQYF.

The chain employs TRBV30 and TRBJ2-2; 12 nucleotides align to TRBD2. CDR3 length: 14 residues. The germline CDR1 and CDR2 sequences are GTSNPN and SVGIG (reference sequence). V shed 3 bases and J 6 bases; nucleotides not matched to a gene: 2. CDR3 protein: CAWRGLAGPGELFF. The CDR3 DNA follows: TGTGCCTGGAGGGGACTAGCGGGCCCCGGGGAGCTGTTTTTT. The full variable domain, completed using reference TRBV30 and TRBJ2-2, is SQTIHQWPATLVQPVGSPLSLECTVEGTSNPNLYWYRQAAGRGLQLLFYSVGIGQISSEVPQNLSASRPQDRQFILSSKKLLLSDSGFYLCAWRGLAGPGELFFGEGSRLTVL.

About this clonotype: At one of its ends the junction is not consistent with the germline gene, which may arise from a read error. The genes are TRBV20-1 and TRBJ2-1; 8 nucleotides match TRBD2. Germline assignment: CDR1 DFQATT and CDR2 SNEGSKA (reference sequence). The CDR3 covers 15 residues. The CDR3 DNA is TGCAGTGCTAGAGATGGGACTAGTTCCGGCAATGGGCAGTTCTTC. It translates to CSARDGTSSGNGQFF.

This chain uses TRBV10-3 with TRBJ2-2; 9 bases are a match to TRBD1. The germline V gene has CDR1 ENHRY and CDR2 SYGVKD. Trimming removed 5 bases from V and 7 bases from J; junction bases left unmatched: 8. This CDR3 is 15 amino acids long. The CDR3 DNA follows: TGTGCCATCAGTATCTGGACAGGGGAGATCGGGGAGCTGTTTTTT. Its translation is CAISIWTGEIGELFF.

V usage is TRBV19 and J usage is TRBJ2-2; TRBD2 matches at 9 bases. Germline V gene data show CDR1 as LNHDA and CDR2 as SQIVND (reference sequence). The CDR3 runs 17 residues. V shed 5 bases and J 0 bases; nucleotides not matched to a gene: 7. This CDR3 reads CASSSQAGGTNTGELFF. The DNA of the CDR3 is TGTGCCAGTAGTTCCCAAGCGGGAGGTACGAACACCGGGGAGCTGTTTTTT.

The V call is TRBV7-6, the J call TRBJ1-5; D is unresolved. This CDR3 has 14 residues. Germline CDR1 reads SGHVS; CDR2 reads FNYEAQ. The ends were cut back, 2 bases at V and 6 bases at J, with 11 bases in the middle. The CDR3 sequence: CASSLSQSGQPQHF. CDR3 in DNA: TGTGCCAGCAGCTTATCACAATCGGGTCAGCCCCAGCATTTT.

As concerns this clonotype: A much larger clonotype is one base distant, so this may be a read error. The V call is TRBV12-3 or TRBV12-4, the J call TRBJ1-1; no definite D call. The CDR3 length is 15 residues. The CDR3 DNA sequence: TGTGCCAGCAGTGGTGGGAAGTCATTGTGGTCTGAAGCTTCCTTT. Its protein product is CASSGGKSLWSEASF.

This chain connects TRBV9 to TRBJ2-5; no clear D. V dropped 2 bases and J dropped 5 bases, with 4 bases sitting between them. Germline V lookup: CDR1 SGDLS, CDR2 YYNGEE. This CDR3 is built from 11 residues. The chain's CDR3 is CASSVPETQYF. In DNA form, the CDR3 reads TGTGCCAGCAGCGTTCCGGAGACCCAGTACTTC.

The chain uses TRBV19 and TRBJ2-1; 7 bases fit TRBD2. The V and J ends lost 10 bases and 2 bases, in that order; junction bases with no gene match: 5. The CDR3 spans 13 residues. Germline V gives CDR1 LNHDA, CDR2 SQIVND (reference sequence). DNA of the CDR3: TGTGCCACCAAGCGGGATCCCTACAATGAGCAGTTCTTC. Its translation is CATKRDPYNEQFF.

This chain uses TRBV5-6 with TRBJ1-3; D gene uncertain. Trimming took 3 bases from V and 4 from J, leaving 11 bases between them. From germline, CDR1 is SGHDT and CDR2 YYEEEE. CDR3 size: 14 residues. CDR3 protein: CASSSDVQGNTIYF. DNA of the CDR3: TGTGCCAGCAGCTCGGATGTGCAGGGAAACACCATATATTTT.

V gene TRBV4-2 combines with J gene TRBJ2-7, with no clear D. V dropped 1 base and J dropped 2 bases, with 21 bases sitting between them. The V gene's germline CDR1 is LGHNA and CDR2 YNFKEQ. This CDR3 contains 18 residues. In nucleotides, the CDR3 is TGTGCCAGCAGCCAAGGGCGTGGTGATTTCCGAGAGACCTACGAGCAGTACTTC. It translates to CASSQGRGDFRETYEQYF.

This clonotype showed up many times. This rearrangement joins TRBV7-9 to TRBJ2-7; 7 nucleotides match TRBD1. CDR1 and CDR2 (germline): SEHNR, FQNEAQ (reference sequence). This CDR3 spans 14 amino acids. The V segment lost 5 bases and the J segment 0 bases; nucleotides outside the gene matches: 4. Here the CDR3 reads CASSQGQLSYEQYF. The CDR3, as DNA: TGTGCCAGCAGCCAGGGACAGCTCTCCTACGAGCAGTACTTC.

The chain combines TRBV20-1 with TRBJ2-2; TRBD1 aligns across 10 bases. Germline values: CDR1 DFQATT, CDR2 SNEGSKA (reference sequence). The length of the CDR3 is 17 residues. The trim removed 3 bases at V and 5 bases at J, leaving 12 bases unmatched. The chain's CDR3 is CSASHTWDRGGTGELFF. The CDR3 DNA reads TGCAGTGCTAGTCACACCTGGGACAGGGGAGGGACCGGGGAGCTGTTTTTT.

In the case of this clonotype: A much larger clone differs by one base, so this may be a read error. V and J are TRBV2 and TRBJ2-2; TRBD1 or TRBD2 may be the D gene (5 bases each). In germline, CDR1 is SNHLY, CDR2 FYNNEI. Deletions cut 2 bases from V and 2 bases from J, with 15 bases between. The CDR3 extends over 17 amino acids. CDR3 DNA: TGTGCCAGCAGTGAAATCTTCACGGGGCGTAACACCGGGGAGCTGTTTTTT. Protein: CASSEIFTGRNTGELFF.

This clonotype was picked up many times. The chain is built from TRBV2 and TRBJ2-5; D might be TRBD1 (5 bases). V shed 7 bases and J shed 5 bases, with 14 bases lying between them. The length of the CDR3 is 13 residues. The germline V gene has CDR1 SNHLY and CDR2 FYNNEI. The chain's CDR3 is CASTTSGWETQYF. Here the CDR3 DNA reads TGTGCCAGCACTACATCAGGGTGGGAGACCCAGTACTTC.

This sequence joins TRBV7-2 and TRBJ2-1; no firm D call. V shed 5 bases and J shed 5 bases, with 7 bases lying between them. Germline lookup yields CDR1 SGHTA and CDR2 FQGNSA. The CDR3 contains 12 residues. CDR3 loop: CASSPRNNEQFF. In DNA, the CDR3 is TGTGCCAGCAGCCCAAGAAACAATGAGCAGTTCTTC.

The V gene is TRBV18, the J gene TRBJ2-3; no reliable D call. There are 14 residues in the CDR3. The V gene's germline CDR1 is KGHSH and CDR2 LQKENI. V was cut by 4 bases and J by 0 bases, with 8 bases left in between. The CDR3 spells CASSRGQSTDTQYF. The CDR3 DNA follows: TGTGCCAGCTCACGTGGCCAAAGCACAGATACGCAGTATTTT.

The chain has TRBV7-6 and TRBJ2-2, with D hard to call. The CDR3 contains 15 residues. V lost 3 bases and J 1 base, leaving 9 bases between the germline ends. Germline assignment: CDR1 SGHVS and CDR2 FNYEAQ. CDR3 protein: CASSLLTGNTGELFF. CDR3 DNA: TGTGCCAGCAGCTTGCTAACGGGGAACACCGGGGAGCTGTTTTTT.

As for this clonotype: The junction departs from the called germline gene at one end, perhaps through a read error. CDR3 sequence reads: CSAQEDSSQPQHF. The CDR3 nucleotides read TGCAGTGCTCAAGAGGATAGCAGTCAGCCCCAGCATTTT. V is TRBV20-1 and J is TRBJ1-5; the D is unclear. Germline lookup yields CDR1 DFQATT and CDR2 SNEGSKA (reference sequence). CDR3 length: 13 residues.

This clonotype was counted a few times. The chain links TRBV2 to TRBJ2-3, with 7 positions matching TRBD1. This CDR3 has 15 residues. V gave up 7 bases and J gave up 5 bases; unmatched junction bases: 12. Germline CDR1 is SNHLY and CDR2 is FYNNEI. CDR3 sequence reads: CASKNRDSPVDTQYF. CDR3 nucleotide sequence: TGTGCCAGCAAAAACCGGGACAGCCCGGTAGATACGCAGTATTTT.

This clonotype came up many times. V and J are TRBV3-1 and TRBJ1-2; 10 nucleotides agree with TRBD1. The trim removed 1 base at V and 4 bases at J, leaving 3 bases unmatched. Germline loops: CDR1 LGHDT, CDR2 YNNKEL (reference sequence). This CDR3 is built from 15 residues. CDR3 region: CASSQAGQGFYGYTF. CDR3 DNA sequence: TGTGCCAGCAGCCAAGCGGGACAGGGGTTCTATGGCTACACCTTC.

In this sample, this clonotype turned up many times. The rearrangement joins TRBV12-3 or TRBV12-4 to TRBJ2-6, with 8 bases matching TRBD2. With 4 bases clipped from V and 1 base from J, the junction kept 9 bases outside the gene matches. The CDR3 spans 18 residues. The CDR3 is CASSSLAGGGSGANVLTF. The CDR3 DNA reads TGTGCCAGCAGTTCCCTGGCGGGGGGAGGTTCTGGGGCCAACGTCCTGACTTTC.

CDR3 sequence: CASSPTGRGKKLFF. DNA of the CDR3: TGTGCCAGCAGCCCAACGGGACGAGGGAAAAAACTGTTTTTT. The chain recombines TRBV7-9 with TRBJ1-4, with D maybe TRBD1 (5 bases). Germline-derived CDR1 and CDR2 are SEHNR and FQNEAQ (reference sequence). CDR3 length: 14 residues. Trimming left V 5 bases short and J 9 bases short, with 16 bases between. Complete variable domain (other parts from reference TRBV7-9 and TRBJ1-4): DTGVSQNPRHKITKRGQNVTFRCDPISEHNRLYWYRQTLGQGPEFLTYFQNEAQLEKSRLLSDRFSAERPKGSFSTLEIQRTEQGDSAMYLCASSPTGRGKKLFFGSGTQLSVL.

This clonotype was detected many times. V usage is TRBV7-2 and J usage is TRBJ1-2; D may be TRBD1 (6 bases). The CDR3 has 12 residues. V was shortened by 3 bases and J by 13 bases, with 15 bases between the two germline ends. Germline V gene sequence: CDR1 SGHTA, CDR2 FQGNSA. The CDR3 DNA reads as TGTGCCAGCAGCTTCCGGGACACTTCAGCCACCTTC. It translates to CASSFRDTSATF.